The 8 T cell receptor beta chains presented below share a single source sample, sequenced in a study of cytomegalovirus exposure and HLA in healthy donors. Primers included in the PCR were 60 Vbeta and 13 Jbeta primers. The method was immunoSEQ multiplex PCR; TCRdb's version includes in-frame clones alone and lacks a portion of them. This table holds 75,000 to 100,000 clones, 65% to 80% found once. Sequencing was done on a sample of PBMCs. The receptor source for this set is a man aged 55 to 70 in good health and CMV-seropositive.

The rearrangement links TRBV14 to TRBJ2-3; D unclear. V was clipped by 3 bases and J by 3 bases, with 7 bases between them. CDR3 length equals 13 residues. Germline CDR1 is SGHDN and CDR2 is FVKESK. Written as DNA, the CDR3 is TGTGCCAGCAGCCAGCGGATGACAGATACGCAGTATTTT. Amino acids: CASSQRMTDTQYF.

The CDR3 sequence is CATYNPGEGDYGYTF. The CDR3 region has the DNA TGTGCCACCTATAACCCAGGGGAGGGGGACTATGGCTACACCTTC. This sequence joins TRBV19 and TRBJ1-2; tentative D call: TRBD1 (6 bases). CDR3 length: 15 amino acids. The V end was cut by 10 bases, the J end by 3 bases, with 21 bases between. Germline V lookup: CDR1 LNHDA, CDR2 SQIVND (reference sequence).

V usage is TRBV2 and J usage is TRBJ2-2; 12 positions agree with TRBD1. This CDR3 is 14 amino acids long. Trimming at V came to 8 bases and at J to 7 bases, leaving 5 bases not matched to a gene. Looked up from germline, CDR1 is SNHLY and CDR2 is FYNNEI. CDR3 in amino acids: CASLGQGAVGELFF. As DNA, the CDR3 is TGTGCCAGCCTGGGACAGGGGGCAGTCGGGGAGCTGTTTTTT.

This chain joins TRBV21-1 and TRBJ1-1; TRBD1 reflects the table's D call only, with no check against the DNA. TRBV21-1 represents a pseudogene. The CDR3 covers 15 residues. CDR3 protein: CASSARQGPNTEAFF. CDR3 in DNA: TGTGCCAGCAGCGCCCGACAGGGCCCGAACACTGAAGCTTTCTTT.

This chain uses TRBV7-9 with TRBJ2-1, with a possible D match to TRBD1 (6 bases). V was cut by 6 bases and J by 0 bases, with 12 bases left in between. CDR3 length: 15 amino acids. Germline values: CDR1 SEHNR, CDR2 FQNEAQ (reference sequence). For the CDR3, the DNA is TGTGCCAGCAGTCAAGAAGGGGGCTCCTACAATGAGCAGTTCTTC. It codes for CASSQEGGSYNEQFF.

This rearrangement joins TRBV5-5 to TRBJ2-2; D call uncertain. The length of the CDR3 is 14 residues. Germline lookup yields CDR1 SGHKS and CDR2 YYEKEE (reference sequence). Trimming removed 0 bases from V and 5 bases from J, with 8 bases in between. CDR3 protein: CASSLVLLTGELFF. CDR3 coding DNA: TGTGCCAGCAGCTTGGTACTGTTAACCGGGGAGCTGTTTTTT.

The chain is built from TRBV18 and TRBJ1-1; 7 bases align to TRBD1. The germline gives CDR1 KGHSH, CDR2 LQKENI. Losses at the gene ends were 5 bases for V and 1 base for J; bases not matched to a gene: 10. The CDR3 loop spans 16 amino acids. As DNA, the CDR3 is TGTGCCAGCTCAGCTACAACAGGGGTGAGGAACACTGAAGCTTTCTTT. Its translation is CASSATTGVRNTEAFF.

The J gene is TRBJ1-6, the V gene TRBV6-5; D may be TRBD1 (5 bases). V was shortened by 6 bases and J by 12 bases, with 12 bases between the two germline ends. The germline V gene has CDR1 MNHEY and CDR2 SVGAGI. This CDR3 region has 12 residues. The CDR3, as DNA: TGTGCCAGCAGGCGGGACCGAGGACCCCTCCACTTT. This translates into CASRRDRGPLHF.